This T cell receptor (beta chain) was identified during a study of metastatic and nonmetastatic thyroid tumors. Each patient went into thyroid surgery without having received any treatment. The germline CDR1 and CDR2 sequences are KGHDR and SFDVKD. This CDR3 spans 17 amino acids. V trimming: 9 bases; J trimming: 0 bases; junction bases outside the gene matches: 11. Study conclusions and caveats: Across blood and tumor, TCR beta diversity in malignant thyroid tumors was reportedly significantly higher than in benign nodules.

Using MiXCR, TCRdb reanalyzed the PCR reads. The data hold 50,000 or so clones, with approximately 24% observed a single time. This clone was recorded many times. Antigen: not known. The chain links TRBV24-1 to TRBJ2-2, with 8 bases aligning to TRBD2. This clonotype originated in a male donor with papillary thyroid cancer or a benign thyroid nodule (not recorded which). Some clones in this sample may be carry-over from other donors' samples. Material for sequencing was blood. The CDR3 protein is CATREGQAGPNTGELFF. The CDR3 region has the DNA TGTGCCACCCGGGAGGGGCAAGCGGGACCGAACACCGGGGAGCTGTTTTTT.